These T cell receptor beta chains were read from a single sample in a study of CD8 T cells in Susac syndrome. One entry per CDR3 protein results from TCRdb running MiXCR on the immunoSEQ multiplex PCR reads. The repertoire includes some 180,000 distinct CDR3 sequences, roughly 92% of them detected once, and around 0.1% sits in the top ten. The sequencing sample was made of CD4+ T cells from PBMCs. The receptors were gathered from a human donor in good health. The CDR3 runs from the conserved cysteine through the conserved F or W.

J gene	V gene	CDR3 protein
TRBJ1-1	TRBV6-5	CASSYRDPTEAFF
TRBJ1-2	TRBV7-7	CASSHHSDRVQDGYTF
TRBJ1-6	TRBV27	CASKGQLNSPLHF
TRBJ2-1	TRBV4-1	CASSQAGTEYNEQFF
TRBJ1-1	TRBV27	CASNFSWRSGGNTEAFF
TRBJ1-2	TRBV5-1	CASSRDTGTTYGYTF
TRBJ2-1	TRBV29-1	CSVETRSSSYNEQFF
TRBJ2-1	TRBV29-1	CSVDVVGDRGYNEQFF
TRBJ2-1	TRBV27	CASSLFPAGGFSYNEQFF
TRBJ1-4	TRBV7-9	CASSLTGKNEKLFF
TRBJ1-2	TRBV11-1	CASSKALPGQGTDGYTF
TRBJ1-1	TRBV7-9	CASSLVNRVNTEAFF
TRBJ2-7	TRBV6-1	CASSPRTGVSSYEQYF
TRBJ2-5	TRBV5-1	CASSRLERGQETQYF
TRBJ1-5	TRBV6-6	CASSYSIQRSNQPQHF
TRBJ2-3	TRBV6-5	CASRSGTTDTQYF
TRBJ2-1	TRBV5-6	CASTYSGPGDEQFF
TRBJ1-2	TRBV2	CASKPSNYGYTF
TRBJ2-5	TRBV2	CASSDGGIGGTQYF
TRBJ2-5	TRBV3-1	CASSQRLAGAYQETQYF
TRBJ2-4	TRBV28	CASSLSQKNIQYF
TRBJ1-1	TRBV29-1	CGVSGDAEAFF
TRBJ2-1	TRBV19	CASSLDSFSKQFF
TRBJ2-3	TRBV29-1	CSVASSGGVGTQYF
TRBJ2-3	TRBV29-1	CSVGGPPTDTQYF
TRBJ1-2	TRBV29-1	CSVKARGPAKGYTF
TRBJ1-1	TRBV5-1	CASSREPRAEAFF